This is a list of T cell receptor beta chains from one sample in a study of human T cells and chemical hapten exposure. MiXCR was run by TCRdb on the RACE reads, yielding one entry per CDR3 protein. The sample records tens of thousands of distinct CDR3 sequences, approximately 12% being singletons. The sequences come from whole blood, collected in connection with sensitization to the hapten diphenylcyclopropenone (DPC). Receptors originate from a woman in her 50s with alopecia areata. Some clones in this sample may be carry-over from other donors' samples. CDR3s include the opening cysteine and the closing phenylalanine or tryptophan. D genes are given only for firm matches. Expanded clones are given a class, and other clones once, few, many or no size at all.

d_gene: TRBD2
abundance: many
j_gene: TRBJ2-5
v_gene: TRBV4-1
CDR3aa: CASSQDDLYGLAGGYGETQYF
CDR3nt: TGCGCCAGCAGCCAAGATGATTTGTATGGGCTAGCGGGAGGGTACGGAGAGACCCAGTACTTC

d_gene: TRBD2
abundance: many
j_gene: TRBJ2-1
v_gene: TRBV3-1
CDR3aa: CASSQDYGGRAGDEQFF
CDR3nt: TGTGCCAGCAGCCAAGATTACGGCGGGAGGGCCGGAGATGAGCAGTTCTTC

d_gene: TRBD1
abundance: few
j_gene: TRBJ1-1
v_gene: TRBV6-4
CDR3aa: CASSDTTGASAEAFF
CDR3nt: TGTGCCAGCAGTGACACGACAGGGGCGTCCGCTGAAGCTTTCTTT

d_gene: .
abundance: few
j_gene: TRBJ1-6
v_gene: TRBV7-8
CDR3aa: CASSLGDIYNSPLHF
CDR3nt: TGTGCCAGCAGCTTAGGGGACATCTATAATTCACCCCTCCACTTT

d_gene: .
abundance: many
j_gene: TRBJ1-5
v_gene: TRBV12-3/TRBV12-4
CDR3aa: CASSFSNQPQHF
CDR3nt: TGTGCCAGCAGTTTTAGCAATCAGCCCCAGCATTTT

d_gene: TRBD1
abundance: .
j_gene: TRBJ1-3
v_gene: TRBV28
CDR3aa: CASSPPTGAIYF
CDR3nt: TGTGCCAGCAGTCCACCGACAGGGGCCATATATTTT

d_gene: .
abundance: few
j_gene: TRBJ2-7
v_gene: TRBV27
CDR3aa: CASSLPGPPYEQYF
CDR3nt: TGTGCCAGCAGTTTACCCGGACCTCCTTACGAGCAGTACTTC

d_gene: .
abundance: .
j_gene: TRBJ1-5
v_gene: TRBV29-1
CDR3aa: CSVGTGNQPQHF
CDR3nt: TGCAGCGTTGGTACAGGGAATCAGCCCCAGCATTTT

d_gene: TRBD2
abundance: many
j_gene: TRBJ2-2
v_gene: TRBV6-5
CDR3aa: CASRKLAEDTGELFF
CDR3nt: TGTGCCAGCAGGAAACTAGCGGAGGATACCGGGGAGCTGTTTTTT

d_gene: .
abundance: many
j_gene: TRBJ2-5
v_gene: TRBV29-1
CDR3aa: CSGDYQETQYF
CDR3nt: TGCAGCGGTGATTACCAAGAGACCCAGTACTTC

d_gene: .
abundance: many
j_gene: TRBJ1-1
v_gene: TRBV29-1
CDR3aa: CSVERTVNTEAFF
CDR3nt: TGCAGCGTTGAAAGAACGGTGAACACTGAAGCTTTCTTT

d_gene: .
abundance: few
j_gene: TRBJ1-5
v_gene: TRBV12-5
CDR3aa: CASGREPWGQPQHF
CDR3nt: TGTGCTAGTGGACGGGAGCCATGGGGGCAGCCCCAGCATTTT

d_gene: .
abundance: .
j_gene: TRBJ2-5
v_gene: TRBV7-9
CDR3aa: CASSSSWAFSEETQYF
CDR3nt: TGTGCCAGCAGCTCCTCTTGGGCCTTTTCCGAGGAGACCCAGTACTTC

d_gene: TRBD2
abundance: few
j_gene: TRBJ2-3
v_gene: TRBV18
CDR3aa: CASSQLAGEDTQYF
CDR3nt: TGTGCCAGCTCACAGCTAGCGGGAGAAGATACGCAGTATTTT

d_gene: .
abundance: few
j_gene: TRBJ2-6
v_gene: TRBV29-1
CDR3aa: CSMGYSGANVLTF
CDR3nt: TGCAGCATGGGGTACTCTGGGGCCAACGTCCTGACTTTC

d_gene: TRBD2
abundance: .
j_gene: TRBJ2-3
v_gene: TRBV5-1
CDR3aa: CASSWTSGGSTDTQYF
CDR3nt: TGCGCCAGCAGCTGGACTAGCGGGGGATCCACAGATACGCAGTATTTT

d_gene: .
abundance: .
j_gene: TRBJ1-6
v_gene: TRBV20-1
CDR3aa: CSARDLGNSPLHF
CDR3nt: TGCAGTGCTAGAGATTTAGGGAATTCACCCCTCCACTTT

d_gene: .
abundance: few
j_gene: TRBJ2-5
v_gene: TRBV18
CDR3aa: CASSPEETQYF
CDR3nt: TGTGCCAGCTCACCGGAGGAGACCCAGTACTTC

d_gene: TRBD2
abundance: .
j_gene: TRBJ2-7
v_gene: TRBV30
CDR3aa: CAWSPGTSPYEQYF
CDR3nt: TGTGCCTGGAGTCCCGGGACTAGCCCCTACGAGCAGTACTTC

d_gene: .
abundance: many
j_gene: TRBJ2-1
v_gene: TRBV7-9
CDR3aa: CASSPSSYNEQFF
CDR3nt: TGTGCCAGCAGCCCGAGCTCCTACAATGAGCAGTTCTTC

d_gene: .
abundance: many
j_gene: TRBJ2-5
v_gene: TRBV7-8
CDR3aa: CASSQTGTWAKPQYF
CDR3nt: TGTGCCAGCAGCCAAACCGGGACTTGGGCCAAGCCCCAGTACTTC